This TCR beta chain emerged from a study of cytomegalovirus exposure and HLA in healthy donors. Study observations and caveats: In vitro work confirmed that three CMV-associated chains recognize CMV antigens. TCR beta chains numbering some 150 were designated cytomegalovirus-associated.

V lost 6 bases, J lost 6 bases, and 20 bases lay in between. In germline, CDR1 is MNHEY, CDR2 SMNVEV (reference sequence). The CDR3 has 15 amino acids. Regarding this clone: The antigen is unknown.

While the first cohort had 600 to 800 subjects, the donors belonged to the separate validation cohort of roughly 130 subjects. The repertoire was sequenced with immunoSEQ multiplex PCR; TCRdb's copy has only in-frame clones and lacks some. The data show a few hundred thousand clones, with roughly 88% seen just once and more than 12% held by the top ten. The TCR comes from a woman in her 30s in good health and CMV-seropositive. V gene TRBV27 combines with J gene TRBJ1-2; TRBD1 might be the D (6 bases). The sequencing input was PBMCs. The CDR3 nucleotides read TGTGCCAGCAGAACCGGGACACGGATCTCGGATGGCTACACCTTC. Its translation: CASRTGTRISDGYTF.